This paragraph reports one T cell receptor beta chain. Its antigen is currently not known. Base qualities are missing; no much larger clone stands one base away. Genomic DNA was extracted with the Qiagen DNeasy kit from unsorted PBMCs and from negatively selected CD4+ and CD8+ fractions. TCR beta CDR3 regions were subjected to amplification by immunoSEQ multiplex PCR with primers that anneal to V and J segments. Amplification bias was minimized using a synthetic immune receptor repertoire, and residual bias was removed computationally after sequencing. In the source study's methods: Repertoire diversity was quantified as the Shannon entropy index using custom Python scripts. Unsorted, CD4+ and CD8+ repertoires were examined separately, except in combined analyses, for which CD4+ and CD8+ sequences were merged in silico. A clone was considered expanded if an increase in frequency of at least 2-fold after treatment relative to C1D1 was found, and a pseudocount of 0.5 was applied to clones undetected at baseline. Clones with 0 or 1 copy at C1D1 were defined as singleton clones, while clones with 2 or more copies were defined as non-singleton clones. Clones expanded in unsorted samples were assigned a CD4+, CD8+ or unknown annotation through matching of protein sequences in sorted samples from the same patient. Wilcoxon tests were applied to paired samples to test diversity changes from C1D1 to C4D1. TCRdb mirrors the immuneACCESS table, restricted to in-frame sequences. Some clones are absent from its copies; in checked studies, under half trace to an unresolved V gene, and the reason for the others is unknown. V and J calls and clone size come straight from that table; D and trimming were deduced from the DNA. This sample holds approximately 37,000 clones; just under 80% were observed only once. Roughly 13% of the sample belongs to the ten largest clones.

The source of the sample is a study of PD-1 blockade in classical Hodgkin lymphoma (dated by TCRdb to 2020 to 2021). As for the study more broadly: Nivolumab dosing was 3 mg/kg intravenously every 2 weeks, continuing until either disease progression or unacceptable toxicity. The study used TCR beta sequencing and CyTOF to define a peripheral blood immune signature of response to PD-1 blockade in classical Hodgkin lymphoma. What the study reported, not specific to this receptor: By C4D1, a significant rise was seen in CD4+ TCR diversity but not in CD8+ TCR diversity (p=0.0027 vs p=0.16), and the rise was most apparent among complete responders (p=0.02). Newly diagnosed patients were reported to have lower baseline TCR diversity than healthy donors, and relapsed/refractory patients were reported to have lower baseline TCR diversity still. Trial patients achieving complete response had baseline diversity similar to newly diagnosed patients, whereas partial responders and progressors had significantly lower diversity. Patients starting nivolumab less than 1 year after ASCT had lower diversity and were excluded from later analyses to avoid confounding by immune reconstitution. The study covered only a single clinical trial cohort, and the causes of the repertoire differences, possibly disease activity or prior therapy, were still not defined.

Between the V and J ends, shortened by 2 bases and 5 bases respectively, the junction contains 9 bases. The CDR3 has 13 amino acids, counting the end cysteine and phenylalanine. Only the CDR3 DNA is retained, 39 bases long and in frame from the first base. Per the germline V gene, LGHNA is the CDR1 and YSLEER is the CDR2. Explained via the paper, the time point label denotes: cycle 1 day 1 (C1D1), immediately before nivolumab initiation. All trial patients had relapsed after autologous stem cell transplantation, with cohorts A, B and C differing in prior brentuximab vedotin exposure. The trial cohort was composed of roughly 60 patients with relapsed/refractory classical Hodgkin lymphoma, for whom complete response, partial response or progressive disease was recorded as best overall response. Trial patients were treated with single-agent nivolumab in the multi-cohort phase II CheckMate 205 trial. An independent review committee assessed best overall response using the 2007 International Working Group response criteria. Trial PBMCs were collected immediately before nivolumab initiation (C1D1) and during therapy at cycle 2 day 1 and cycle 4 day 1. Peripheral blood was collected in 8 mL Vacutainer Cell Preparation Tubes, from which PBMCs were isolated by centrifugation and then cryopreserved.

The sequences come from peripheral blood mononuclear cells (PBMCs), collected at baseline. The sequence was obtained from a human donor with classical Hodgkin lymphoma. This receptor chain uses TRBV4-3 and TRBJ1-1; the D gene cannot be resolved reliably. The sequence in DNA is TGCGCCAGCAGCCAAACTCGAACGACTGAAGCTTTCTTT. This yields the protein CASSQTRTTEAFF.